This TCR beta chain is from a study of Ad26.COV2.S vaccination and SARS-CoV-2 variants (TCRdb year 2021). Turning to the overall study: Donors in the vaccine arm were drawn from COV1001, a phase I-IIa trial of Ad26.COV2.S in healthy adults that was multicentre, randomized, double-blind and placebo-controlled. Dosing of Ad26.COV2.S was intramuscular, at either 5x10^10 or 1x10^11 viral particles, delivered as one shot or as two shots spaced 56 days apart. Sequencing of the TCRbeta repertoire served to evaluate the specificity and breadth of SARS-CoV-2-reactive T cell receptors following Ad26.COV2.S vaccination. A total of 32 samples were included in the TCR-sequenced set, comprising some 20 Ad26.COV2.S vaccine recipients, 5 placebo recipients and 8 SARS-CoV-2 convalescent individuals. Participants in the trial were split at random into five groups of five each, receiving low-dose or high-dose Ad26.COV2.S once or twice, or else placebo on both occasions. Investigators remained blinded to trial group allocation during experiments and outcome assessment.

TCRbeta CDR3 regions were sequenced with the immunoSEQ Assay. After extraction, genomic DNA underwent amplification by bias-controlled multiplex PCR, followed by high-throughput sequencing. In the original analysis: To quantify the absolute abundance of each unique TCRbeta CDR3 region, sequences were collapsed and filtered. T cell fraction was estimated by normalization of TCRbeta template counts to usable DNA, with usable DNA being measured through amplification of reference genes present in all nucleated cells. Repertoire TCRs were annotated as SARS-CoV-2-specific by exact matching of V gene, CDR3 amino acid sequence and J gene to a known reactive TCR set. The reference SARS-CoV-2 TCR set came from MIRA and was filtered for enrichment in COVID-19-positive ImmuneCODE repertoires, removing public or cross-reactive TCRs. Using the MIRA antigens, annotated TCRs were further analysed by specific ORF or by position within an ORF. Breadth was defined as annotated unique rearrangements over total unique productive rearrangements; depth was the summed frequency of those rearrangements. Group comparisons of TCR breadth used two-sided Wilcoxon rank-sum tests. Here the immuneACCESS table is served through TCRdb, limited to in-frame sequences with V and J called. Missing clones are a known gap in these copies; in checked studies unresolved V genes cover under half, and the rest lacks a known reason. Clone size and V and J calls were adopted from that table, with D and trimming inferred from the DNA. The sample profile shows some 250,000 clones; approximately 88% of them were found once. The ten top clones hold over 8.5% of the sample.

What the research found in general, with its limitations: Vaccine and placebo recipients had comparable non-spike TCR breadth, which fits with the vaccine containing only spike. Comparing responses between vaccine doses or regimens was not something the study was powered to do. According to the authors, total T cell responses may have been underestimated by the TCR breadth and depth analyses. Substantial breadth of spike-specific CD8+ and CD4+ T cell responses was reported after vaccination. Spike-specific TCR breadth was higher in Ad26.COV2.S recipients than in placebo recipients (P = 0.0014).

This sample's treatment or condition label indicates: around 19 received Ad26.COV2.S at low or high dose, single or two shots; about 5 received placebo; per-sample allocation not given. For vaccine and placebo recipients, the sequenced repertoires came from samples collected on day 63 after the first injection. In Cohort 1b, roughly 26 adults aged 18-55 years were enrolled at a single site in Boston, USA, between 29 July and 7 August 2020. Ad26.COV2.S was a replication-incompetent adenovirus type 26 vector expressing a prefusion-stabilized SARS-CoV-2 spike protein from the original Wuhan strain. A remark on this clone: Its cognate antigen has yet to be identified. No qualities accompany the bases; no much larger clone lies one base away.

The germline V gene yields MDHEN for CDR1 and SYDVKM for CDR2. V trim: 2 bases; J trim: 3 bases; unmatched bases: 11. Measured from the cysteine to the phenylalanine, the CDR3 is 19 residues long. Only the CDR3 part of the read is kept: 57 bases, read in frame from the first base. Sequencing was performed on peripheral blood, taken in a trial of Ad26.COV2.S vaccine versus placebo. This receptor was identified in a person between 18 and 59 years old who received the Ad26.COV2.S COVID-19 vaccine or a placebo. Recombination connected TRBV28 to TRBJ1-4, with TRBD1 matching 11 junction bases. The sequence in DNA is TGTGCCAGCAGTTTAGGCTGGACAGGGGGCTACAGGCCTAATGAAAAACTGTTTTTT. This translates into CASSLGWTGGYRPNEKLFF.